Reported below is one TCR beta chain. This entry comes from a study of OX40 agonist ivuxolimab in advanced cancers. Study information: Participants could have had prior anti-PD-1, anti-PD-L1 or anti-CTLA-4 therapy, and approximately 40% had some.

Trimming left V 0 bases short and J 3 bases short, with 13 bases between. Germline loops: CDR1 SGHRS, CDR2 YFSETQ. The CDR3 has 15 residues. TCRdb's table, derived via immunoSEQ multiplex PCR, lists solely in-frame clones and lacks some. The repertoire holds around 67,000 clones, with roughly 90% as singletons. Specimen: CD4+ or CD8+ T cells sorted from blood, collected in a trial of the OX40 agonist ivuxolimab. The chain recombines TRBV5-1 with TRBJ2-7; no definite D call. The TCR sequence derives from an adult with an advanced solid tumor such as melanoma, head and neck, liver or kidney cancer. The CDR3 DNA sequence: TGCGCCAGCAGCTTGGGGGTGGGAAGGGTCTACGAGCAGTACTTC. It is translated as CASSLGVGRVYEQYF.